The rows below give T cell receptor beta chains drawn from one sample of a study of cytomegalovirus exposure and HLA in healthy donors. Sequencing was performed with immunoSEQ multiplex PCR; in TCRdb, only in-frame clones are kept and a portion is missing. The sample has around 26,000 clones. Sequencing was performed on PBMCs. The origin of the receptors is a male donor in good health and CMV-seropositive. Each CDR3 is given with its conserved first and last residue. Fields, in order: clone size, V gene, D gene, J gene, CDR3 DNA, CDR3 protein. A D gene is named only where the DNA matches it firmly. A row's size may be missing; if present it is once, few, many or a size class.

size: NA; V: TRBV6-5; D: NA; J: TRBJ2-5; DNA: TGTGCCAGCAGTTCCAGTGGAGAGACCCAGTACTTC; CDR3: CASSSSGETQYF
size: NA; V: TRBV5-1; D: NA; J: TRBJ2-7; DNA: TGCGCCAGCAGCTTGGGGACAGCTAACTACGAGCAGTACTTC; CDR3: CASSLGTANYEQYF
size: medium-sized; V: TRBV27; D: TRBD2; J: TRBJ2-1; DNA: TGTGCCAGCACCCTTTCGCGGGGACTATTAAATGAGCAGTTCTTC; CDR3: CASTLSRGLLNEQFF
size: NA; V: TRBV7-2; D: NA; J: TRBJ1-2; DNA: TGTGCCAGTCAGAGGGACTATGGCTACACCTTC; CDR3: CASQRDYGYTF
size: NA; V: TRBV5-1; D: TRBD1; J: TRBJ1-1; DNA: TGCGCCAGCAGCGAACAGGGGTATAACACTGAAGCTTTCTTT; CDR3: CASSEQGYNTEAFF
size: NA; V: TRBV25-1; D: TRBD1; J: TRBJ2-7; DNA: TGTGCCACCCTCCGGGACAGGGGACCTTACGAGCAGTACTTC; CDR3: CATLRDRGPYEQYF
size: NA; V: TRBV29-1; D: TRBD2; J: TRBJ2-2; DNA: TGCAGCGTAACCGGGACTAGCAAAAACACCGGGGAGCTGTTTTTT; CDR3: CSVTGTSKNTGELFF
size: NA; V: TRBV30; D: NA; J: TRBJ2-5; DNA: TGTGCCTGGAGTGTACTCCCAGAGACCCAGTACTTC; CDR3: CAWSVLPETQYF
size: NA; V: TRBV4-1; D: NA; J: TRBJ1-1; DNA: TGCGCCAGCAGCCAAGAAGAAAAAAGCCGAAACACTGAAGCTTTCTTT; CDR3: CASSQEEKSRNTEAFF
size: NA; V: TRBV6-4; D: NA; J: TRBJ2-2; DNA: TGTGCCAGCAGTGTTACAGGGAACACCGGGGAGCTGTTTTTT; CDR3: CASSVTGNTGELFF
size: NA; V: TRBV28; D: TRBD1; J: TRBJ1-1; DNA: TGTGCCAGCAGTTTATACGACAGGGGAAGCACTGAAGCTTTCTTT; CDR3: CASSLYDRGSTEAFF
size: NA; V: TRBV5-1; D: NA; J: TRBJ2-3; DNA: TGCGCCAGCAGCTTGGGGCCCCTCGGGACAGATACGCAGTATTTT; CDR3: CASSLGPLGTDTQYF
size: NA; V: TRBV7-9; D: NA; J: TRBJ1-2; DNA: TGTGCCAGCAGCTTCGGACAGAACTATGGCTACACCTTC; CDR3: CASSFGQNYGYTF
size: NA; V: TRBV5-4; D: TRBD2; J: TRBJ2-3; DNA: TGTGCCAGCAGCTTGGCGACTAGCATAGATACGCAGTATTTT; CDR3: CASSLATSIDTQYF
size: NA; V: TRBV4-3; D: NA; J: TRBJ2-3; DNA: TGCGCCAGCAGCCAAGATAGCGATTCCACAGATACGCAGTATTTT; CDR3: CASSQDSDSTDTQYF
size: NA; V: TRBV30; D: TRBD2; J: TRBJ2-1; DNA: TGTGCCTGGAGTCCTGCGGGAGACCGGGATGAGCAGTTCTTC; CDR3: CAWSPAGDRDEQFF
size: NA; V: TRBV4-1; D: NA; J: TRBJ1-5; DNA: TGCGCCAGCAGCCAAGTCGGGACAAAGATCCAGCCCCAGCATTTT; CDR3: CASSQVGTKIQPQHF
size: NA; V: TRBV11-3; D: TRBD1; J: TRBJ2-6; DNA: TGTGCCAGCAGCTTAACAGGGGGAACCTCTGGGGCCAACGTCCTGACTTTC; CDR3: CASSLTGGTSGANVLTF
size: NA; V: TRBV28; D: TRBD1; J: TRBJ2-7; DNA: TGTGCCAGCAGCTACTACGGGACAGCAACCTACGAGCAGTACTTC; CDR3: CASSYYGTATYEQYF
size: NA; V: TRBV6-5; D: NA; J: TRBJ2-1; DNA: TGTGCCAGCACCAAGACAGGTCACAATGAGCAGTTCTTC; CDR3: CASTKTGHNEQFF
size: NA; V: TRBV4-1; D: TRBD1; J: TRBJ1-1; DNA: TGCGCCAGCAGCCAAGAAGCAGGGGGGACTGAAGCTTTCTTT; CDR3: CASSQEAGGTEAFF
size: NA; V: TRBV7-3; D: NA; J: TRBJ1-1; DNA: TGTGCCAGCAGCGACGGACAGAAAGCTTTCTTT; CDR3: CASSDGQKAFF
size: NA; V: TRBV29-1; D: TRBD2; J: TRBJ2-7; DNA: TGCAGCGTTCGCCTAGCGGGAGACCGGGGCGAGCAGTACTTC; CDR3: CSVRLAGDRGEQYF
size: NA; V: TRBV5-1; D: NA; J: TRBJ2-3; DNA: TGCGCCAGCAGCTACCGAGGGGGTGACGATACGCAGTATTTT; CDR3: CASSYRGGDDTQYF
size: NA; V: TRBV11-3; D: NA; J: TRBJ2-1; DNA: TGTGCCAGCAAATCGGGGGGCGGTACCGGTGAGCAGTTCTTC; CDR3: CASKSGGGTGEQFF
size: NA; V: TRBV6-4; D: TRBD1; J: TRBJ1-6; DNA: TGTGCCAGCAGTGAGCGGACAGGAGAAAGTTCACCCCTCCACTTT; CDR3: CASSERTGESSPLHF
size: NA; V: TRBV13; D: TRBD1; J: TRBJ1-2; DNA: TGTGCCAGCAGCTTACAGGGGGCGAACGGCTACACCTTC; CDR3: CASSLQGANGYTF
size: NA; V: TRBV30; D: NA; J: TRBJ2-1; DNA: TGTGCCCGTACTACGAGCTCCTACAATGAGCAGTTCTTC; CDR3: CARTTSSYNEQFF
size: NA; V: TRBV6-6; D: NA; J: TRBJ1-2; DNA: TGTGCCAGCAGGACTACGGGGAGGGTGGGGTATGGCTACACCTTC; CDR3: CASRTTGRVGYGYTF
size: NA; V: TRBV5-1; D: NA; J: TRBJ1-1; DNA: TGCGCCAGCAGCTTGCAGCTGTCATTAGCCCCAGAAGCTTTCTTT; CDR3: CASSLQLSLAPEAFF
size: NA; V: TRBV19; D: TRBD2; J: TRBJ2-3; DNA: TGTGCCAGTAGTACCGAGCTAGCGGGGGGTTTTGGGGATACGCAGTATTTT; CDR3: CASSTELAGGFGDTQYF
size: NA; V: TRBV27; D: NA; J: TRBJ1-2; DNA: TGTGCCAGCAAACCCGGTGGGGCAGGGAAATCCTATGGCTACACCTTC; CDR3: CASKPGGAGKSYGYTF
size: NA; V: TRBV4-1; D: NA; J: TRBJ2-7; DNA: TGCGCCAGCAGCCAAGACGTACATAAATTGGACAGAAGCTACGAGCAGTACTTC; CDR3: CASSQDVHKLDRSYEQYF
size: NA; V: TRBV28; D: NA; J: TRBJ1-3; DNA: TGTGCCAGCAGTTTCATTGGGATTACGTGGGACAACATATATTTT; CDR3: CASSFIGITWDNIYF
size: NA; V: TRBV27; D: TRBD1; J: TRBJ2-3; DNA: TGTGCCAGCACCTCCGGGACAGGGCACACAGATACGCAGTATTTT; CDR3: CASTSGTGHTDTQYF
size: NA; V: TRBV9; D: NA; J: TRBJ1-5; DNA: TGTGCCAGCAGCGTCGACAGAATAGGGCAGCCCCAGCATTTT; CDR3: CASSVDRIGQPQHF
size: NA; V: TRBV28; D: NA; J: TRBJ2-3; DNA: TGTGCCAGCAGTTCCCCCTCACACACAGATACGCAGTATTTT; CDR3: CASSSPSHTDTQYF
size: NA; V: TRBV19; D: NA; J: TRBJ1-1; DNA: TGTGCCAGTAGTATAGGCCCGGTAACTGAAGCTTTCTTT; CDR3: CASSIGPVTEAFF
size: NA; V: TRBV25-1; D: NA; J: TRBJ2-7; DNA: TGTGCCAGCAGTGAGTCGGGTAGAAGCTACGAGCAGTACTTC; CDR3: CASSESGRSYEQYF
size: NA; V: TRBV7-9; D: NA; J: TRBJ2-6; DNA: TGTGCCAGCAGCCCATACACCGACTCTGGGGCCAACGTCCTGACTTTC; CDR3: CASSPYTDSGANVLTF
size: NA; V: TRBV7-2; D: TRBD1; J: TRBJ1-5; DNA: TGTGCCAGCAGCCTTAACCCAGGGGGATCAAATCAGCCCCAGCATTTT; CDR3: CASSLNPGGSNQPQHF
size: NA; V: TRBV19; D: NA; J: TRBJ1-1; DNA: TGTGCCAGTAGTGCTAGACAGAAAGGGAGGACTGAAGCTTTCTTT; CDR3: CASSARQKGRTEAFF
size: NA; V: TRBV4-1; D: TRBD1; J: TRBJ1-1; DNA: TGCGCCAGCAGCCCTCAGTTAATTACAGGGGTAGAGACTGAAGCTTTCTTT; CDR3: CASSPQLITGVETEAFF
size: NA; V: TRBV30; D: TRBD2; J: TRBJ2-1; DNA: TGTGCCTGGAGACAGACTAGCGGGAGCTACAATGAGCAGTTCTTC; CDR3: CAWRQTSGSYNEQFF
size: NA; V: TRBV29-1; D: NA; J: TRBJ1-1; DNA: TGCAGCGTTTTGAAGGGGCAGGACACTGAAGCTTTCTTT; CDR3: CSVLKGQDTEAFF
size: NA; V: TRBV5-1; D: NA; J: TRBJ2-3; DNA: TGCGCCAGCAGCTTGGGGAGGGCAGCGTCTAGCACAGATACGCAGTATTTT; CDR3: CASSLGRAASSTDTQYF
size: NA; V: TRBV6-1; D: TRBD1; J: TRBJ2-7; DNA: TGTGCCAGCATCCCCGACAGGGGCCCTTCCTACGAGCAGTACTTC; CDR3: CASIPDRGPSYEQYF
size: NA; V: TRBV23-1; D: NA; J: TRBJ2-1; DNA: TGCGCCAGCAGTAAGGGGAATCACAATGAGCAGTTCTTC; CDR3: CASSKGNHNEQFF
size: NA; V: TRBV5-1; D: NA; J: TRBJ2-1; DNA: TGCGCCAGCAGAAAATCAGGCAATGAGCAGTTCTTC; CDR3: CASRKSGNEQFF
size: NA; V: TRBV29-1; D: NA; J: TRBJ1-1; DNA: TGCAGCGTTGTTTCAGGCTTGAACACTGAAGCTTTCTTT; CDR3: CSVVSGLNTEAFF
size: NA; V: TRBV7-8; D: NA; J: TRBJ1-5; DNA: TGTGCCAGCAGCTTAGGGAGGGGACGAAATCAGCCCCAGCATTTT; CDR3: CASSLGRGRNQPQHF
size: NA; V: TRBV25-1; D: NA; J: TRBJ1-3; DNA: TGTGCCAGCGGCCCCGGGGACAACTCTGGAAACACCATATATTTT; CDR3: CASGPGDNSGNTIYF
size: NA; V: TRBV5-1; D: TRBD2; J: TRBJ2-3; DNA: TGCGCCAGCAGCCCGGGACTAGCGGGAGGTACAGATACGCAGTATTTT; CDR3: CASSPGLAGGTDTQYF
size: NA; V: TRBV28; D: TRBD1; J: TRBJ2-7; DNA: TGTGCCAGCGGGGGACAGAGCCGCTACGAGCAGTACTTC; CDR3: CASGGQSRYEQYF
size: NA; V: TRBV27; D: TRBD1; J: TRBJ1-2; DNA: TGTGCCAGCAGTTTCTACAGGGGCGCTGGCTACACCTTC; CDR3: CASSFYRGAGYTF
size: NA; V: TRBV11-3; D: TRBD2; J: TRBJ2-3; DNA: TGTGCCAGCAGCTTAGGAGCGGGAGATACAGATACGCAGTATTTT; CDR3: CASSLGAGDTDTQYF
size: NA; V: TRBV29-1; D: NA; J: TRBJ1-1; DNA: TGCAGCGTTGGTTATGGGGCTGGCCCTGAAGCTTTCTTT; CDR3: CSVGYGAGPEAFF